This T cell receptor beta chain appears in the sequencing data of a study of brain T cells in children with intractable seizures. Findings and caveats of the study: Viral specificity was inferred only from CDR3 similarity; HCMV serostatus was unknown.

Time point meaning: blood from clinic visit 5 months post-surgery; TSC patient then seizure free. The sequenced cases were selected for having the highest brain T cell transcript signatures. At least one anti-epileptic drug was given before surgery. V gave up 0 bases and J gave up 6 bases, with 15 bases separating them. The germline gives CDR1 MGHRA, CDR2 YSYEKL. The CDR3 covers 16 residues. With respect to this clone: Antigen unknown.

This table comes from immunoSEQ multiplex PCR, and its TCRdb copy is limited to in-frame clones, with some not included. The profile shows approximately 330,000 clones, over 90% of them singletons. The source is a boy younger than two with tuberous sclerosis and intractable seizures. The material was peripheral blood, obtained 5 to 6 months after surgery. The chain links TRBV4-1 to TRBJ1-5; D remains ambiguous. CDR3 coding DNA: TGCGCCAGCAGCCAAGATCCCCTGAGGGCCGCTCAGCCCCAGCATTTT. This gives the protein CASSQDPLRAAQPQHF.